This T cell receptor beta chain is from a study of OX40 agonist ivuxolimab in advanced cancers. Study-level background: Three dose-escalation patients had partial responses: one with hepatocellular carcinoma and two with cutaneous melanoma. Study-level findings and limits: CD4+ and CD8+ blood T cells expanded clonally by week 6 at 0.1 to 3.0 mg/kg.

Of note for this clone: Antigen: not known.

Profiled with immunoSEQ multiplex PCR; TCRdb holds only in-frame clones, not every one. The data show tens of thousands of clones, roughly 80% seen once. The V and J ends lost 2 bases and 7 bases respectively, with 6 bases between them. Germline-derived CDR1 and CDR2 are SGHRS and YFSETQ. This CDR3 has 12 residues. This TCR came from an adult with an advanced solid tumor such as melanoma, head and neck, liver or kidney cancer. The chain has TRBV5-1 and TRBJ2-2; D gene uncertain. The specimen was CD4+ or CD8+ T cells sorted from blood, collected in a trial of the OX40 agonist ivuxolimab. The CDR3 DNA reads TGCGCCAGCAGCTTTGGCAACGGGGAGCTGTTTTTT. This codes for CASSFGNGELFF.